This T cell receptor beta chain came from a study of blood T cell repertoires in COVID-19. The wider study: Spain, Italy and the United States supplied samples that represented acute and convalescent COVID-19.

Per the study methods: Amplification of reference gene primers provided the estimated nucleated cell counts. Sequenced by immunoSEQ multiplex PCR; TCRdb stores in-frame clones only, minus some. For V, J and clone size, that table is used; D and trimming come from the DNA. This table has under 40,000 clones, about 92% appearing once. The sequence came from a male donor with active COVID-19. The sequencing input was peripheral blood.

The CDR3 here is CASRAGTGVYNEQFF. The CDR3 coding sequence is TGTGCCAGCAGAGCCGGGACAGGGGTTTACAATGAGCAGTTCTTC. The chain joins TRBV27 to TRBJ2-1; the match to TRBD1 covers 10 bases. J gave up 4 bases and V 6 bases, and 6 bases lay outside the gene matches. The CDR3 is 15 amino acids. Germline CDR1 and CDR2: MNHEY and SMNVEV (reference sequence).